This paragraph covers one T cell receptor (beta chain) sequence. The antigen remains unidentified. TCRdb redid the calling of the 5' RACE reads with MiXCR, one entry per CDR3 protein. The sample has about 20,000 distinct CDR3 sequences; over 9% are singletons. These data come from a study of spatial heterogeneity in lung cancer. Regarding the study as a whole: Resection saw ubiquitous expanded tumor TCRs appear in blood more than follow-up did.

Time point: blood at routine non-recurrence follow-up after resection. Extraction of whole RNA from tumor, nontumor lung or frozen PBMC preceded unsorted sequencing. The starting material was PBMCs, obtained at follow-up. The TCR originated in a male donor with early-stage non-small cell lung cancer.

DNA for the CDR3: TGTGCCAGCAGCTCCCCCCGGGACAGCGACTACGAGCAGTACTTC. Translating gives CASSSPRDSDYEQYF. V is TRBV7-6 and J is TRBJ2-7; 7 bases align to TRBD1. The CDR3 loop spans 15 amino acids. V lost 4 bases, J lost 3 bases, and 9 bases stayed unmatched. Germline CDR1 is SGHVS and CDR2 is FNYEAQ.